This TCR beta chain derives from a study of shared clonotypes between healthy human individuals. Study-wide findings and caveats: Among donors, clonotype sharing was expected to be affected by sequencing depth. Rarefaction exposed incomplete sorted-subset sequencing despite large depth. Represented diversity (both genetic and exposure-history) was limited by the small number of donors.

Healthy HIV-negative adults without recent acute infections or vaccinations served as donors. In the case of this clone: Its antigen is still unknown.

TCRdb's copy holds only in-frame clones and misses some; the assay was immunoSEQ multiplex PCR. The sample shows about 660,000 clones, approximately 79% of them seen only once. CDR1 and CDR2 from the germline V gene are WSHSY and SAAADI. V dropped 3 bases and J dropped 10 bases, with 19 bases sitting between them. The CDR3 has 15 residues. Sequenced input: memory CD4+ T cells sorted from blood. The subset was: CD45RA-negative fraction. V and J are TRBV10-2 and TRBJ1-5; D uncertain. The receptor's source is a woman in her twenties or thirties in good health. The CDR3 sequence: CASSDPSSPTSPQHF. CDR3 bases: TGCGCCAGCAGTGACCCCTCCAGCCCGACCAGTCCCCAGCATTTT.